This T cell receptor beta chain was captured by sequencing in a study of blood T cell repertoires in COVID-19. Turning to the study itself: There were acute and convalescent COVID-19 samples, and they came from the United States, Italy and Spain.

Per the original methods: Reference gene primer amplification in the assay estimated nucleated cell counts. Generated by immunoSEQ multiplex PCR, the TCRdb table keeps only in-frame clones and is missing some. The V and J calls and the clone size are those of that table, but D and trimming were determined from the DNA. In the table there are 69,000 or so clones, approximately 81% of which are singletons. This sequence originates from a woman over 75 with active or convalescent COVID-19. Sequenced: peripheral blood.

The CDR3 coding sequence is TGCGCCAGCAGCCCCACAGGGGTAACTAATGAAAAACTGTTTTTT. Amino acids: CASSPTGVTNEKLFF. The chain links TRBV5-1 to TRBJ1-4, with 7 bases that match TRBD1. V shed 4 bases, J shed 1 base, and the junction held 4 bases outside the gene matches. Germline V gives CDR1 SGHRS, CDR2 YFSETQ. The CDR3 totals 15 residues.